This T cell receptor (beta chain) was profiled in a study of graft-versus-host responses after intestinal transplantation (dated by TCRdb to about 2021). Turning to the overall study: The transplants that recipients got were multivisceral, liver-intestinal, or isolated intestinal. Every recipient was given anti-thymocyte globulin induction, then maintenance tacrolimus and steroids for around three years. Graft-versus-host and host-versus-graft alloreactive T cell clones were tracked in the graft, circulation and bone marrow after intestinal transplantation using bulk TCR-beta CDR3 sequencing. Alloreactive clones were identified by sequencing pre-transplant mixed lymphocyte reaction products and comparing these products with unstimulated pre-transplant donor and recipient T cells. The cohort enrolled about two dozen intestinal transplant recipients including one retransplant, and a few patients lacking pretransplant specimens were excluded. Donor T cell macrochimerism was defined as a peak of at least 4% donor T cells among recipient peripheral blood mononuclear cells. Samples from a few later patients were sequenced in-house on an Illumina MiSeq with MiXCR processing rather than by the commercial service.

The library was prepared using the immunoSEQ multiplex PCR assay. In most patients, genomic DNA was isolated using the Qiagen DNeasy Blood and Tissue Kit and sent frozen to Adaptive Biotechnologies for TCR sequencing. For most patients, genomic DNA was subjected to high-throughput TCR-beta CDR3 sequencing by Adaptive Biotechnologies. The paper's processing steps were these. Adaptive's ImmunoSEQ software supplied the TCR sequencing data for 18 patients, while MiXCR and VDJtools were used to process a few other patients. To correct CD4 versus CD8 sorting errors, any sequence found in both subsets at a frequency ratio below 5:1 was removed. Because the origin of CDR3 nucleotide sequences shared between donor and recipient could not be assigned, those sequences were removed. At least 2-fold expansion over unstimulated cells and a minimum CFSE-low frequency of 0.002% (template counts) or 0.001% (read counts) were required for clones to be classified as alloreactive. Mappable clones were those detected in sequenced pre-transplant spleen, lymph node, or MLR CFSE-low populations of the donor or recipient. The cumulative frequency of alloreactive clones was calculated as a percentage of all sequences, weighted by copy number. In TCRdb, the immuneACCESS table is reduced to in-frame sequences with V and J assigned. These tables do not hold every clone; where another copy was compared, an unresolved V gene accounts for under half, and the others remain unexplained. V and J calls and clone size come straight from that table; D and trimming were deduced from the DNA. The sample table lists roughly 25,000 clones, 82% of them with a count of one. The ten largest clones take up over 0.75% of the sample.

Note on this clone: Its antigen has not been determined. No base quality values were provided; no much bigger clone lies one nucleotide off.

From the cysteine up to the phenylalanine, the CDR3 has a length of 16 residues. Of the read, only the CDR3 DNA is kept; its 48 bases are in frame from base 1. The V end loses 2 bases and the J end loses 5 bases, and a stretch of 16 bases separates them. CDR1 and CDR2, looked up from the germline V gene (reference sequence), are LNHDA and SQIVND. Findings and caveats that apply to the study as a whole: Early after transplant, peak levels of circulating GvH clones were found to be associated with declines in HvG clones. In patients with donor T cell macrochimerism, the allografts had high GvH to HvG T cell clonal ratios. The relatively low number and heterogeneity of intestinal transplant patients limited the conclusions. GvH clones were found in recipient bone marrow, and some of the GvH clones appeared earlier in ileal mucosa or blood, which is consistent with an intestinal mucosal origin.

The sample's time point label is to be understood as: cells obtained before transplantation from donor or recipient. CD3+CD4+ and CD3+CD8+ populations were FACS-sorted from unstimulated pre-transplant donor and recipient cells taken from spleen or lymph nodes. This TCR was sampled from a human donor who was the organ donor for an intestinal transplant. This sample comprised unstimulated CD8+ T cells sorted from spleen or lymph node cells, obtained before transplant. Recombination linked TRBV19 to TRBJ1-5; the D gene is perhaps TRBD1, on 6 matching bases. The DNA is TGTGCCAGTAGTATATATACAGGGATTGCTGATCAGCCCCAGCATTTT. It translates to CASSIYTGIADQPQHF.